These 16 T cell receptor beta chains were sequenced from one sample in a study of PD-L1 blockade in urothelial cancer. Time point denoted: pretreatment peripheral blood. Here immunoSEQ multiplex PCR was the method, and the copy in TCRdb shows in-frame clones only, minus some. Of 84,000 or so clones in the sample, about 83% were seen once. Sequencing was performed on PBMCs, taken around atezolizumab (anti-PD-L1) treatment. The receptor source for this set is a man between 60 and 75 years old with urothelial cancer.

This chain links TRBV30 with TRBJ2-2, with a weak D call TRBD2 (6 bases). V lost 2 bases and J 3 bases, leaving 10 bases between the germline ends. The length of the CDR3 is 14 residues. CDR1 is GTSNPN and CDR2 is SVGIG in the germline V gene (reference sequence). The CDR3 is CAWSFSGYTGELFF. The CDR3 DNA sequence: TGTGCCTGGAGTTTTAGCGGATACACCGGGGAGCTGTTTTTT.

This sequence joins TRBV9 and TRBJ2-1, with 7 bases that match TRBD1. Germline-derived CDR1 and CDR2 are SGDLS and YYNGEE. This CDR3 spans 15 amino acids. V trimming: 0 bases; J trimming: 4 bases; junction bases outside the gene matches: 4. CDR3 amino acids: CASSVEGTDYNEQFF. DNA for the CDR3: TGTGCCAGCAGCGTAGAAGGGACAGATTACAATGAGCAGTTCTTC.

This sequence joins TRBV19 and TRBJ1-5, with D uncertain. V was clipped by 7 bases and J by 9 bases, with 16 bases between them. The CDR3 has 13 amino acids. CDR1 and CDR2 (germline): LNHDA, SQIVND (reference sequence). In DNA, the CDR3 is TGTGCCAGTAATACCGTCCCAGGATCGCCCCAGCATTTT. Residues: CASNTVPGSPQHF.

This chain connects TRBV6-6 to TRBJ2-1, with 8 bases aligning to TRBD2. With 7 bases clipped from V and 7 bases from J, the junction kept 12 bases outside the gene matches. CDR1 and CDR2 (germline): MNHNY, SVGAGI (reference sequence). The CDR3 has 15 residues. The CDR3 protein is CASTPPGRAWNEQFF. In nucleotides, the CDR3 is TGTGCCAGCACTCCTCCCGGGAGGGCATGGAATGAGCAGTTCTTC.

This clone was detected once. V gene TRBV5-1 combines with J gene TRBJ1-4; 8 nucleotides agree with TRBD1. The CDR3 runs 18 residues. CDR1 SGHRS and CDR2 YFSETQ come from the germline V gene. V trimming: 4 bases; J trimming: 1 base; junction bases outside the gene matches: 12. DNA for the CDR3: TGCGCCAGCAGCCGTCAGGGGGCAGGAGCAGGAACTAATGAAAAACTGTTTTTT. It specifies CASSRQGAGAGTNEKLFF. Looking up the rest from reference TRBV5-1 and TRBJ1-4 gives the full variable domain: KAGVTQTPRYLIKTRGQQVTLSCSPISGHRSVSWYQQTPGQGLQFLFEYFSETQRNKGNFPGRFSGRQFSNSRSEMNVSTLELGDSALYLCASSRQGAGAGTNEKLFFGSGTQLSVL.

The chain has TRBV4-1 and TRBJ1-2, with 9 positions matching TRBD1. V lost 4 bases to trimming and J lost 8 bases; unmatched junction nucleotides: 8. This CDR3 is built from 14 residues. CDR1 is MGHRA, CDR2 YSYEKL, per germline. The CDR3 region is CASSPTGTGNGYTF. DNA for the CDR3: TGCGCCAGCAGCCCAACCGGGACAGGGAACGGCTACACCTTC.

This CDR3 reads CASSATSGGSYEQYF. The CDR3 DNA sequence: TGTGCCAGCAGTGCGACTAGCGGGGGTTCCTACGAGCAGTACTTC. J is TRBJ2-7 and V is TRBV6-6, with TRBD2 matching 12 bases. Looked up from germline, CDR1 is MNHNY and CDR2 is SVGAGI (reference sequence). Trimming cost V 5 bases and J 1 base; bases outside gene matches: 3. CDR3 length: 15 amino acids.

The CDR3: CASRFSGPGPAEQYF. CDR3 sequence (DNA): TGTGCCAGCAGGTTCTCGGGTCCCGGCCCAGCCGAGCAGTACTTC. The rearrangement joins TRBV7-2 to TRBJ2-7; D unclear. Germline V gives CDR1 SGHTA, CDR2 FQGNSA. The V and J ends lost 6 bases and 6 bases respectively, with 21 bases between them. This CDR3 region has 15 residues.

The chain employs TRBV11-3 and TRBJ2-3, with D possibly matching TRBD2 (5 bases). Trimming shortened V by 5 bases and J by 0 bases, and 12 bases separated the two germline ends. Germline lookup yields CDR1 SGHNT and CDR2 YENEEA. This CDR3 contains 15 residues. The CDR3 loop reads CASSKRSGSTDTQYF. CDR3 bases: TGTGCCAGCAGCAAGCGGAGCGGTAGCACAGATACGCAGTATTTT.

About this clone: At one end, the junction sequence differs from germline, possibly due to a read error. The chain employs TRBV7-7 and TRBJ2-1; D perhaps matches TRBD1 (6 bases). Germline values: CDR1 SSHAT, CDR2 FNYEAQ (reference sequence). The CDR3 is 13 residues long. The CDR3 nucleotides are TGTGCTAGCAGCTTATCAGGGGCCAATGAGCAGTTCTTC. Translated: CASSLSGANEQFF.

The chain carries TRBV27 and TRBJ1-4, with no clear D. Germline assignment: CDR1 MNHEY and CDR2 SMNVEV (reference sequence). CDR3 length: 15 residues. The V end lost 0 bases, the J end lost 4 bases, and 9 bases lay between the germline ends. CDR3 nucleotides: TGTGCCAGCAGTTTATCGGCAGGTTATAATGAAAAACTGTTTTTT. This translates into CASSLSAGYNEKLFF.

The rearrangement joins TRBV11-3 to TRBJ1-1, with 9 bases lining up with TRBD1. Germline V gene lookup returns CDR1 SGHNT and CDR2 YENEEA. CDR3 length equals 14 residues. V gave up 5 bases and J gave up 1 base; unmatched junction bases: 2. CDR3 nucleotide sequence: TGTGCCAGCAGCCGGGGACAGGGGAACACTGAAGCTTTCTTT. This gives the protein CASSRGQGNTEAFF.

This sequence joins TRBV6-1 and TRBJ2-7, with a weak D call TRBD2 (5 bases). V gave up 8 bases and J gave up 0 bases, with 11 bases separating them. This CDR3 has 13 amino acids. The germline CDR1 and CDR2 sequences are MNHNS and SASEGT. The CDR3 loop reads CASGLRSSYEQYF. The CDR3 DNA reads as TGTGCCAGCGGACTGCGGAGCTCCTACGAGCAGTACTTC.

V gene TRBV28 combines with J gene TRBJ2-1; D may be TRBD1 (6 bases). The length of the CDR3 is 15 residues. The V end lost 4 bases, the J end lost 3 bases, and 13 bases lay between the germline ends. CDR1 and CDR2 from the germline V gene are MDHEN and SYDVKM. The CDR3 reads CASSYGQGFYNEQFF. The DNA of the CDR3 is TGTGCCAGCAGTTATGGCCAGGGGTTCTACAATGAGCAGTTCTTC.

This chain joins TRBV9 and TRBJ1-6; no clear D. From germline, CDR1 is SGDLS and CDR2 YYNGEE. CDR3 length equals 14 residues. V was shortened by 0 bases and J by 10 bases, with 11 bases between the two germline ends. The CDR3 DNA reads as TGTGCCAGCAGCGTAGAGGGAGGGAAATCACCCCTCCACTTT. Translated: CASSVEGGKSPLHF. Drawing the rest from reference TRBV9 and TRBJ1-6, the complete variable domain is DSGVTQTPKHLITATGQRVTLRCSPRSGDLSVYWYQQSLDQGLQFLIQYYNGEERAKGNILERFSAQQFPDLHSELNLSSLELGDSALYFCASSVEGGKSPLHFGNGTRLTVT.

V gene TRBV29-1 combines with J gene TRBJ2-2; 8 bases are shared with TRBD2. Trimming cost V 5 bases and J 7 bases; bases outside gene matches: 6. CDR1 SQVTM and CDR2 ANQGSEA come from the germline V gene. This CDR3 comprises 13 residues. The CDR3 nucleotides are TGCAGCGTTCGGGGGGGGGACGTCGGGGAGCTGTTTTTT. Translating gives CSVRGGDVGELFF.